Presented here are 8 T cell receptor beta chains from one specimen sequenced in a study of identical twins' blood T cells. MiXCR was run by TCRdb on the 5' RACE reads, yielding one entry per CDR3 protein. The repertoire holds about 370,000 distinct CDR3 sequences, approximately 30% seen once, with about 6% in the top ten. Input material: PBMCs. These TCRs come from a woman between 18 and 50 years old in good health.

This clonotype was recorded a few times. J is TRBJ1-1 and V is TRBV12-3 or TRBV12-4; D gene unclear. The ends were cut back, 5 bases at V and 8 bases at J, with 12 bases in the middle. The CDR3 loop spans 12 amino acids. The CDR3 loop is CASSPQALEAFF. The CDR3 DNA reads as TGTGCCAGCAGTCCCCAAGCACTCGAAGCTTTCTTT.

To note about this clonotype: No conserved phenylalanine or tryptophan is present at the end of the CDR3, so a read error is the likely explanation. The V and J genes are TRBV9 and TRBJ1-2; weak D call: TRBD1 (5 bases). The germline CDR1 and CDR2 sequences are SGDLS and YYNGEE. V dropped 3 bases and J dropped 6 bases, with 9 bases sitting between them. There are 12 residues in the CDR3. The DNA of the CDR3 is TGTGCCAGCAGCGCCGGGACTCATGGCTACACCTTG. Protein sequence: CASSAGTHGYTL.

This clonotype occurred a few times. The chain couples TRBV20-1 to TRBJ1-4; TRBD1 is a possible D gene (5 bases). The V end lost 3 bases, the J end lost 11 bases, and 13 bases lay between the germline ends. The CDR3 has 12 residues. Germline CDR1 DFQATT, CDR2 SNEGSKA (reference sequence). CDR3 coding DNA: TGCAGTGCTAGTGTCGAGGGGTGGAAACTGTTTTTT. Protein product: CSASVEGWKLFF.

Notes on this clonotype: A much larger clone lies a single base off, so this may be a read error. The rearrangement joins TRBV27 to TRBJ2-1; 12 bases fit TRBD2. Germline CDR1 MNHEY, CDR2 SMNVEV (reference sequence). CDR3 length equals 15 residues. CDR3 DNA: TGTGCCAGCGGTTTCGGACTAGCGGGGCACAATGAGCAGTTCTTC. Its translation is CASGFGLAGHNEQFF.

This clonotype was counted a few times. CDR3 sequence (DNA): TGTGCCATCAGTGACAGGAGGGGCTACAATGAGCAGTTCTTC. As protein: CAISDRRGYNEQFF. The J gene is TRBJ2-1, the V gene TRBV10-3; D may be TRBD2 (6 bases). CDR3 length equals 14 residues. Trimming took 3 bases from V and 3 from J, leaving 9 bases between them. The germline V gene has CDR1 ENHRY and CDR2 SYGVKD.

The genes are TRBV14 and TRBJ1-2; D is perhaps TRBD1 (6 bases). CDR1 SGHDN and CDR2 FVKESK come from the germline V gene. V was trimmed by 1 base and J by 3 bases, leaving 6 bases between them. CDR3 length: 13 residues. CDR3 DNA: TGTGCCAGCAGCCAAGGGACAGACTATGGCTACACCTTC. Protein product: CASSQGTDYGYTF.

This clonotype was seen many times. The chain uses TRBV7-9 and TRBJ1-3, with 7 bases identical to TRBD1. The V gene's germline CDR1 is SEHNR and CDR2 FQNEAQ (reference sequence). The CDR3 has 17 amino acids. The trim removed 5 bases at V and 0 bases at J, leaving 10 bases unmatched. The CDR3 DNA follows: TGTGCCAGCAGCGCAAGGTCCGGGACAGACTCTGGAAACACCATATATTTT. Amino acid sequence: CASSARSGTDSGNTIYF.

The genes are TRBV24-1 and TRBJ2-1; weak D call: TRBD2 (6 bases). CDR3 length equals 18 residues. Per germline, CDR1 KGHDR and CDR2 SFDVKD. V lost 2 bases to trimming and J lost 9 bases, with 25 bases between them. The CDR3 DNA sequence: TGTGCCACCAGTGATTCTAAATACCCGGGACTGGATGGTGGTGAGCAGTTCTTC. Translating gives CATSDSKYPGLDGGEQFF.